These 30 T cell receptor beta chains came from one sample sequenced in a study of blood T cell repertoires in COVID-19. The data were produced by immunoSEQ multiplex PCR, yet TCRdb's version contains in-frame clones alone and is incomplete. The sample records about 140,000 clones, 76% being singletons. Sequencing was done on a sample of peripheral blood. Receptor source: a woman at least 80 years old with active or convalescent COVID-19.

This clone was counted between two and nine times. The gene calls are TRBV12-3 or TRBV12-4 and TRBJ1-2; no firm D call. The CDR3 consists of 12 residues. The V end was cut by 5 bases, the J end by 8 bases, with 12 bases between. Written as DNA, the CDR3 is TGTGCCAGCAGTCCCACATTCAACGGCTACACCTTC. Translating it yields CASSPTFNGYTF.

This clone counts as medium-sized. This chain joins TRBV7-6 and TRBJ2-1, with TRBD1 matching 9 bases. This CDR3 is built from 17 residues. V trimming: 5 bases; J trimming: 6 bases; junction bases outside the gene matches: 14. Germline lookup yields CDR1 SGHVS and CDR2 FNYEAQ. The CDR3 DNA sequence: TGTGCCAGCAGCCCCGGGGGGTGGGACAGGGTGGTCAATGAGCAGTTCTTC. Protein sequence: CASSPGGWDRVVNEQFF.

The chain joins TRBV18 to TRBJ1-1; TRBD1 aligns across 7 bases. The germline gives CDR1 KGHSH, CDR2 LQKENI. The CDR3 sequence is 13 residues long. J was trimmed by 6 bases and V by 3 bases; bases with no gene match: 4. CDR3 nucleotide sequence: TGTGCCAGCTCACCTGACAGGGTAGCTGAAGCTTTCTTT. This translates into CASSPDRVAEAFF.

The J gene is TRBJ1-1, the V gene TRBV18; D may be TRBD1 (6 bases). CDR3 length: 17 residues. Germline CDR1 reads KGHSH; CDR2 reads LQKENI. Trimming took 2 bases from V and 1 from J, leaving 17 bases between them. In DNA form, the CDR3 reads TGTGCCAGCTCACCAGGGTACAGGGCCTCCGCGAACACTGAAGCTTTCTTT. Protein sequence: CASSPGYRASANTEAFF. The complete variable domain, with remaining parts taken from reference TRBV18 and TRBJ1-1, reads NAGVMQNPRHLVRRRGQEARLRCSPMKGHSHVYWYRQLPEEGLKFMVYLQKENIIDESGMPKERFSAEFPKEGPSILRIQQVVRGDSAAYFCASSPGYRASANTEAFFGQGTRLTVV.

This chain joins TRBV19 and TRBJ1-6; no definite D call. The CDR3 spans 15 residues. V gave up 6 bases and J gave up 6 bases, with 15 bases separating them. CDR1 and CDR2 (germline): LNHDA, SQIVND (reference sequence). DNA of the CDR3: TGTGCCAGTAGCCGGGATGGGGATCCTAATTCACCCCTCCACTTT. Protein product: CASSRDGDPNSPLHF.

About this clone itself: This same CDR3 is encoded by further DNA sequences in the sample. V gene TRBV5-1 combines with J gene TRBJ1-1; TRBD1 agrees at 7 bases. Trimming removed 4 bases from V and 2 bases from J; junction bases left unmatched: 5. This CDR3 is 14 amino acids long. In germline, CDR1 is SGHRS, CDR2 YFSETQ. As DNA, the CDR3 is TGCGCCAGCAGCCGACAGGGAGGCAACACTGAAGCTTTCTTT. This translates into CASSRQGGNTEAFF. The whole variable domain, remainder taken from reference TRBV5-1 and TRBJ1-1, is KAGVTQTPRYLIKTRGQQVTLSCSPISGHRSVSWYQQTPGQGLQFLFEYFSETQRNKGNFPGRFSGRQFSNSRSEMNVSTLELGDSALYLCASSRQGGNTEAFFGQGTRLTVV.

The gene calls are TRBV4-1 and TRBJ1-4; 10 bases map to TRBD1. Germline assignment: CDR1 MGHRA and CDR2 YSYEKL. Trimming at V came to 3 bases and at J to 7 bases, leaving 5 bases not matched to a gene. The length of the CDR3 is 15 residues. The CDR3 here is CASSHRQGASEKLFF. CDR3 bases: TGCGCCAGCAGCCACAGACAGGGGGCTAGTGAAAAACTGTTTTTT.

The chain recombines TRBV10-3 with TRBJ1-5; 11 positions match TRBD1. This CDR3 comprises 15 residues. CDR1 and CDR2 from the germline V gene are ENHRY and SYGVKD. The ends lost 11 bases at V and 0 bases at J; junction bases unmatched: 6. The CDR3 nucleotides read TGTGCCGTAGGACAGGGGGCAACTAGCAATCAGCCCCAGCATTTT. Amino acids: CAVGQGATSNQPQHF.

This clone was seen many times. The chain uses TRBV6-6 and TRBJ2-7; weak D call: TRBD1 (7 bases). Germline V gene lookup returns CDR1 MNHNY and CDR2 SVGAGI (reference sequence). Trimming cost V 5 bases and J 7 bases, with 18 bases left between them. CDR3 length: 14 residues. This chain's CDR3 is CASSQTGTSGEQYF. The CDR3 bases are TGTGCCAGCAGTCAGACAGGGACTTCGGGTGAGCAGTACTTC.

The V gene is TRBV5-4, the J gene TRBJ2-1; the D gene is possibly TRBD1 (6 bases). V lost 2 bases, J lost 3 bases, and 12 bases lay in between. This CDR3 is 15 amino acids long. Germline V gives CDR1 SGHNT, CDR2 YYREEE (reference sequence). The DNA for the CDR3 is TGTGCCAGCAGCTTAAGACAGGAACTCTACAATGAGCAGTTCTTC. Translation: CASSLRQELYNEQFF. Full variable domain (missing parts from reference TRBV5-4 and TRBJ2-1): ETGVTQSPTHLIKTRGQQVTLRCSSQSGHNTVSWYQQALGQGPQFIFQYYREEENGRGNFPPRFSGLQFPNYSSELNVNALELDDSALYLCASSLRQELYNEQFFGPGTRLTVL.

The chain links TRBV4-3 to TRBJ1-2; 8 bases fit TRBD1. The CDR3 covers 20 residues. CDR1 LGHNA and CDR2 YSLEER come from the germline V gene. V dropped 0 bases and J dropped 4; count of bases not matched to a gene: 19. CDR3 sequence (DNA): TGCGCCAGCAGCCAAGAGATGGCAGGGGGCACTGTTGGTCGGGGCTATGGCTACACCTTC. This translates into CASSQEMAGGTVGRGYGYTF.

V usage is TRBV5-6 and J usage is TRBJ2-7, with D perhaps TRBD1 (6 bases). This CDR3 has 13 residues. V shed 2 bases and J shed 6 bases, with 12 bases lying between them. The germline gives CDR1 SGHDT, CDR2 YYEEEE. The CDR3 sequence: CASSFQGFAEQYF. As DNA, the CDR3 is TGTGCCAGCAGCTTCCAGGGGTTCGCCGAGCAGTACTTC.

The chain employs TRBV4-3 and TRBJ1-2; 8 nucleotides agree with TRBD1. Trimming at V came to 0 bases and at J to 8 bases, leaving 8 bases not matched to a gene. CDR1 and CDR2 (germline): LGHNA, YSLEER. The CDR3 is made up of 15 amino acids. The CDR3 here is CASSQEWQGAQGYTF. The CDR3 DNA sequence: TGCGCCAGCAGCCAAGAGTGGCAGGGGGCACAGGGCTACACCTTC.

The rearrangement links TRBV7-2 to TRBJ2-7; TRBD2 aligns across 7 bases. Germline V gene sequence: CDR1 SGHTA, CDR2 FQGNSA. This CDR3 spans 14 amino acids. V lost 5 bases and J lost 6; bases outside the gene matches: 10. DNA of the CDR3: TGTGCCAGCAGCCTGGGACTAAACGCCCTCGAGCAGTACTTC. This codes for CASSLGLNALEQYF.

V and J are TRBV2 and TRBJ2-5, with 7 bases fitting TRBD1. This CDR3 contains 15 residues. V dropped 7 bases and J dropped 5; count of bases not matched to a gene: 13. Germline values: CDR1 SNHLY, CDR2 FYNNEI. This CDR3 reads CASTRDRADGETQYF. The CDR3 nucleotides are TGTGCCAGCACCCGAGACAGGGCGGATGGGGAGACCCAGTACTTC. The full variable domain, its missing parts supplied by reference TRBV2 and TRBJ2-5, is EPEVTQTPSHQVTQMGQEVILRCVPISNHLYFYWYRQILGQKVEFLVSFYNNEISEKSEIFDDQFSVERPDGSNFTLKIRSTKLEDSAMYFCASTRDRADGETQYFGPGTRLLVL.

This chain links TRBV6-5 with TRBJ1-1, with D uncertain. This CDR3 has 13 residues. The germline V and J ends were trimmed by 8 bases and 4 bases, with 14 bases remaining between them. Germline V CDR1 and CDR2: MNHEY, SVGAGI. CDR3 DNA: TGTGCCAGCTTTATGAGGGATGGCACTGAAGCTTTCTTT. Residues: CASFMRDGTEAFF.

The gene calls are TRBV11-2 and TRBJ1-4; TRBD1 might be the D (5 bases). CDR3 size: 13 residues. V lost 10 bases and J 8 bases, leaving 17 bases between the germline ends. The germline CDR1 and CDR2 sequences are SGHAT and FQNNGV. CDR3 bases: TGTGCCACGGGGGTCGGGGTTATGGAAAAACTGTTTTTT. Amino acid sequence: CATGVGVMEKLFF.

This clone was seen a few times. The genes are TRBV7-2 and TRBJ1-1; no firm D call. V lost 5 bases and J 0 bases, leaving 10 bases between the germline ends. Germline CDR1 and CDR2: SGHTA and FQGNSA. The CDR3 covers 14 residues. The CDR3 protein is CASSLQQMNTEAFF. In nucleotides, the CDR3 is TGTGCCAGCAGCCTACAGCAAATGAACACTGAAGCTTTCTTT.

This chain links TRBV20-1 with TRBJ1-1; D is unresolved. This CDR3 is 11 amino acids long. V was clipped by 0 bases and J by 8 bases, with 7 bases between them. Germline values: CDR1 DFQATT, CDR2 SNEGSKA (reference sequence). CDR3 sequence: CSARDLPEAFF. CDR3 coding DNA: TGCAGTGCTAGAGATCTTCCCGAAGCTTTCTTT.

The CDR3 nucleotides are TGTGCCAGCTCCCAGGGGATCCAAGAGACCCAGTACTTC. Its translation: CASSQGIQETQYF. This chain connects TRBV18 to TRBJ2-5; D may be TRBD1 (6 bases). V lost 6 bases to trimming and J lost 1 base, with 9 bases between them. CDR3 length: 13 residues. Germline values: CDR1 KGHSH, CDR2 LQKENI.

This chain links TRBV19 with TRBJ2-5, with TRBD2 matching 10 bases. The CDR3 is made up of 16 amino acids. The germline V gene encodes CDR1 LNHDA and CDR2 SQIVND (reference sequence). J lost 1 base, V lost 7 bases, and 9 bases had no gene match. The chain's CDR3 is CASTPRLAGGQETQYF. CDR3 DNA: TGTGCCAGTACCCCCCGATTAGCGGGGGGCCAAGAGACCCAGTACTTC. The full variable domain, with the rest looked up from reference TRBV19 and TRBJ2-5, is DGGITQSPKYLFRKEGQNVTLSCEQNLNHDAMYWYRQDPGQGLRLIYYSQIVNDFQKGDIAEGYSVSREKKESFPLTVTSAQKNPTAFYLCASTPRLAGGQETQYFGPGTRLLVL.

The chain carries TRBV27 and TRBJ2-7, with 11 bases fitting TRBD2. J lost 4 bases, V lost 5 bases, and 10 bases had no gene match. The germline gives CDR1 MNHEY, CDR2 SMNVEV (reference sequence). The CDR3 contains 16 residues. The DNA of the CDR3 is TGTGCCAGCAGTAAATTAGCGGGGGGGCTCACTTACGAGCAGTACTTC. Translating it yields CASSKLAGGLTYEQYF.

This chain connects TRBV7-9 to TRBJ2-1, with TRBD2 matching over 11 bases. J gave up 9 bases and V 5 bases, and 15 bases lay outside the gene matches. CDR1 and CDR2 (germline): SEHNR, FQNEAQ (reference sequence). There are 17 residues in the CDR3. CDR3 sequence reads: CASSLRSPGLADGEQFF. DNA for the CDR3: TGTGCCAGCAGCCTGAGATCGCCGGGACTAGCGGACGGTGAGCAGTTCTTC.

A single count supports this clone. CDR3 bases: TGCGCCAGCATGGGTAGGGGGAACACTGAAGCTTTCTTT. It encodes CASMGRGNTEAFF. V is TRBV5-1 and J is TRBJ1-1; D is possibly TRBD1 (5 bases). The CDR3 is 13 amino acids. Trimming shortened V by 6 bases and J by 1 base, and 10 bases separated the two germline ends. Germline V lookup: CDR1 SGHRS, CDR2 YFSETQ.

The CDR3 nucleotides are TGTGCCAGCAGCCAAGTGGCGGGGGCCACCGGGGAGCTGTTTTTT. Its protein product is CASSQVAGATGELFF. This chain uses TRBV3-1 (or the pseudogene TRBV3-2) with TRBJ2-2, with TRBD2 as a possible D gene (7 bases). V lost 1 base to trimming and J lost 4 bases, with 10 bases between them. The CDR3 has 15 amino acids. Per germline, CDR1 LGHDT and CDR2 YNNKEL (reference sequence).

This clone was found once. This chain links TRBV4-3 with TRBJ1-2; tentative D call: TRBD1 (5 bases). The CDR3 totals 17 residues. Germline V lookup: CDR1 LGHNA, CDR2 YSLEER. V gave up 0 bases and J gave up 4 bases, with 18 bases separating them. The CDR3: CASSQDNRQGIFYGYTF. Written as DNA, the CDR3 is TGCGCCAGCAGCCAAGACAACAGGCAGGGAATTTTCTATGGCTACACCTTC.

V gene TRBV27 combines with J gene TRBJ1-1; tentative D call: TRBD1 (6 bases). This CDR3 is 13 amino acids long. V lost 8 bases to trimming and J lost 4 bases, with 14 bases between them. Germline CDR1 and CDR2: MNHEY and SMNVEV (reference sequence). CDR3: CASQLARGTEAFF. The DNA of the CDR3 is TGTGCCAGCCAATTAGCCAGGGGCACTGAAGCTTTCTTT.

Only a few counts were recorded for this clone. This chain uses TRBV19 with TRBJ1-2, with TRBD1 matching over 10 bases. V shed 2 bases and J 7 bases; nucleotides not matched to a gene: 13. Germline V gene sequence: CDR1 LNHDA, CDR2 SQIVND (reference sequence). CDR3 length: 17 amino acids. CDR3 DNA sequence: TGTGCCAGTAGTATACCGACTTTGGGGACAGGGGTTGGTGGCTACACCTTC. Its protein product is CASSIPTLGTGVGGYTF. The entire variable domain, with the rest obtained from reference TRBV19 and TRBJ1-2, is as follows: DGGITQSPKYLFRKEGQNVTLSCEQNLNHDAMYWYRQDPGQGLRLIYYSQIVNDFQKGDIAEGYSVSREKKESFPLTVTSAQKNPTAFYLCASSIPTLGTGVGGYTFGSGTRLTVV.

There are a few counts of this clone. The CDR3 is CASSATGRNTIYF. In nucleotides, the CDR3 is TGTGCCAGTAGTGCGACAGGGAGAAACACCATATATTTT. The V and J genes are TRBV19 and TRBJ1-3, with TRBD1 matching over 7 bases. The CDR3 has 13 amino acids. The V gene end was trimmed by 5 bases and the J gene end by 5 bases; junction bases not matched to a gene: 3. The germline V gene encodes CDR1 LNHDA and CDR2 SQIVND (reference sequence).

The rearrangement joins TRBV4-2 to TRBJ2-5; a possible D gene is TRBD1 (6 bases). The V end lost 1 base, the J end lost 4 bases, and 16 bases lay between the germline ends. Per germline, CDR1 LGHNA and CDR2 YNFKEQ. This CDR3 contains 16 residues. The CDR3, as DNA: TGTGCCAGCAGCCAAGTTGACAGGAGCACCCGAGAGACCCAGTACTTC. This encodes CASSQVDRSTRETQYF.